This T cell receptor (beta chain) comes out of a study of cytomegalovirus exposure and HLA in healthy donors (dated by TCRdb to 2016 to 2017). For the wider study: An earlier analysis of approximately 640 of the donors reported 250 to 300 Gb of sequence data and 100 million to 130 million unique TCR beta sequences from some 180 million T cells. An early release that covered about 600 HLA-typed donors contained around 300 gigabases of sequencing data and 65 million to 100 million unique TCR sequences. Among the approximately 420 genotyped donors, around 79% belonged to the genetic ancestry cluster associated with self-reported Caucasian donors. The study aimed to test whether cataloging public T cell receptors could reveal signatures of past pathogen exposure. The study used immunosequencing to profile the T cell repertoires of hundreds of subjects and linked those repertoires to cytomegalovirus serostatus. Besides the first cohort of some 670 subjects, a separate validation cohort made up of 120 different subjects was used. The study combined high-throughput TCR immunosequencing, statistical association of individual TCRs with disease status, and machine learning to predict cytomegalovirus infection status. A later analysis re-analyzed previously published TCR beta repertoires from 660 or so donors and added high-resolution HLA genotyping to study TCR occurrence patterns. In the later analysis, no new phenotypic data were used to find candidate immune exposures; instead, reliance was placed on TCR beta sequences and their occurrence across donors. To decide whether each TCR beta V gene segment behaved as functional or pseudogenic, an earlier analysis of approximately 590 of the donors relied on high-throughput TCR beta sequencing. Alongside the repertoire data, information on donor age, sex, ethnicity and CMV serostatus was compiled. In a later genetic analysis, genome-wide SNP genotypes for about 55% of the roughly 670 donors were used, and that subset was treated as a discovery cohort. Every repertoire in the discovery cohort had been generated on one and the same sequencing platform. Class I and class II HLA loci were covered by the typing at four-digit resolution. The number of donors typed differed by locus, with about 629-630 for A, B, C, DRB1 and DQB1, around 520 for DQA1, 600 to 610 for DPA1, and some 470 for DPB1. Several DR-DQ haplotypes were handled as single units for association and clustering because linkage in the cohort was strong. Among 398 genotyped donors of the cohort, an average of about 240,000 unique TCR beta nucleotide sequences were sequenced per donor, 15% to 20% of them non-productive.

For this clone: This clone's antigen is unknown.

Per the germline V gene, SGDLS is the CDR1 and YYNGEE is the CDR2. V is cut by 3 bases and J by 6 bases, and the space between the germline ends is 9 bases. From the cysteine up to the phenylalanine, the CDR3 has a length of 12 residues. The sequence is cut down to CDR3 DNA, 36 bases in frame from base 1. Results the study describes overall, beyond this receptor: Assigning TCR associations to individual alleles was difficult when HLA alleles, especially DR and DQ, strongly co-occurred. An association between a missense DCLRE1C variant and V-gene and J-gene trimming of TCR beta chains was found in a later genetic analysis and replicated in an independent cohort. Some IMGT-functional V segments, including TRBV6-2 and TRBV6-3, could not be distinguished by the 87-base-pair reads and were therefore excluded. Linkage disequilibrium might explain the correlated functional status among segregating V segments, but an unknown experimental factor could not be excluded. Only TCR beta chains were sequenced in this cohort, and the absence of alpha or paired-chain data limited detectable features. A later analysis reported that several top co-occurrence clusters appeared linked to parvovirus B19, influenza, CMV and Epstein-Barr virus. An earlier analysis of around 600 of the donors showed that most TCR beta V segments appeared in productive rearrangements either about 87% or about 30% of the time, which broadly matched IMGT annotations. Because some donors lacked HLA typing at each locus, the association tests relied only on the typed subset. In the study, about 150 TCR beta chains were listed as associated with cytomegalovirus. The classifier was reported to diagnose cytomegalovirus status with high specificity and sensitivity in both the original cohort and the validation cohort. Because counts were too low, around 17 rarely observed V segments, including chromosome 9 orphons, were left out of the earlier analysis of over 550 of the donors. According to a later analysis, TCR association rates differed among HLA loci, with DRB1 alleles showing the most associated TCRs and HLA-C alleles showing the fewest. A further reported finding was that TCR beta sequences accurately predicted the HLA-A and HLA-B alleles for most subjects in the first cohort. Compared with equally common non-associated chains, HLA-associated TCR beta chains in a later analysis were more clonally expanded and had lower generation probabilities. For the cohort, immune exposure information was limited to CMV serostatus. Most TCR sequences were seen in very few donors, while some public TCRs were found in many individuals. It was suggested by the authors that the approach could potentially be generalized to other disease states and immunological phenotypes. Most CMV-associated TCR beta chains appeared to be HLA-restricted in a later analysis, and the HLA associations seemed to be driven largely by CMV exposure. A later genetic analysis reported fewer N-insertions in productive TCRs among donors in an Asian-associated ancestry cluster than the approximately 670-donor mean. In a later analysis, some 17,000 TCR beta sequences were associated with specific HLA alleles at a false discovery rate of 0.05. In vitro tests confirmed that a few of the cytomegalovirus-associated TCR beta chains recognize cytomegalovirus antigens. A cluster of highly shared sequence variants was judged likely to represent a technical artifact of the sequencing pipeline. Roughly uniform sequencing depth across donors was assumed in presence/absence analyses, although this assumption may not hold.

Libraries were constructed by the immunoSEQ multiplex PCR assay. For the multiplex PCR, a mixture combining 60 forward primers for TCR Vbeta segments and 13 reverse primers for TCR Jbeta segments was used. Amplification of the CDR3 region of rearranged TCR beta genes was performed with a multiplex PCR assay on genomic DNA. The amplified TCR beta libraries were sequenced on the Illumina HiSeq System as 87-base-pair reads. As for the original processing: Across the 500 to 700 repertoires, a later analysis counted 78 million or so unique TCR beta chains, approximately 10 million of which were shared by at least two donors. Raw reads were error-corrected and collapsed into unique sequences by a nearest-neighbor algorithm in which closely related sequences were merged to remove PCR and sequencing errors. CDR3 sequences were aligned to IMGT reference sequences to assign V, D and J gene segments. For a sequence to be retained, at least a six-nucleotide match to both a V gene segment and a J gene segment was required. Rearrangements were classified as productive when the CDR3 lacked stop codons and remained in frame with V and J, and all other rearrangements were classified as non-productive. CDR3 was defined according to IMGT convention as the region running from the second conserved V-encoded cysteine to the conserved J-encoded phenylalanine. In an earlier analysis of just under 600 of the donors, sequences lacking an unambiguous match to a single V gene segment were excluded. In an earlier analysis of roughly 500 of the donors, V segments were called functional above 56.7% productive rearrangements and were called segregating when the between-donor standard deviation exceeded 5%. A statistical classification framework was built for diagnosing cytomegalovirus status from the catalog of TCR beta chain sequences. In a later analysis, V and J genes were assigned by comparing TCR nucleotide sequences against IMGT/GENE-DB human TR gene sequences. In a later analysis, CDR3 sequences and most-parsimonious VDJ recombination scenarios were assigned using the TCRdist pipeline. A later analysis defined each TCR beta chain by its CDR3 amino acid sequence plus V-gene family, and excluded reads lacking a unique V-gene family. As a way to deal with suspected cross-contamination and a sequencing artifact, a later analysis dropped under 600 nucleotide sequences that were highly shared and had low generation probability. In a later analysis, a clonal expansion index was calculated for each public chain from normalized within-repertoire ranks of inferred template counts. A later analysis computed generation probabilities with a VDJ recombination model fitted to out-of-frame rearrangements, and checked the results against IGoR. In a later analysis, hypergeometric tests were used to score TCR-TCR, TCR-HLA and TCR-CMV co-occurrence, with a repertoire-size bias correction applied to TCR pairs. False discovery rates were estimated in a later analysis by permuting HLA or CMV assignments 20 times. In a later analysis, co-occurring TCRs were grouped with DBSCAN, and TCRdist sequence similarity was added when clustering was performed within HLA-allele-positive subsets. For co-occurrence clustering, repertoires with fewer than 30,000 or more than 120,000 public chains were excluded, along with 4 to 6 repertoires with anomalous nucleotide sharing. The table was pulled from immuneACCESS by TCRdb, which kept in-frame rearrangements only. Such tables lose some clones; where checked, under half of the loss comes from unresolved V genes, and the rest has no known cause. V and J calls and clone size are copied from that table; D and trimming were computed from the DNA. This specimen's table enumerates fewer than 250,000 clones. The ten largest clones capture around 0.95% of the sample.

The cohort was made up of 666 healthy bone marrow donors. Cohort members were all nominally healthy when sampled, although unrecorded immune exposures were likely present. The donor was CMV seropositive and belonged to the group of 250 to 300 seropositive cohort members. Each donor provided a peripheral blood sample, and peripheral blood mononuclear cells were used for TCR beta sequencing. Genomic DNA extraction from the blood cell samples was performed with the Qiagen DNeasy Blood Extraction Kit. The V gene is TRBV9 and the J gene is TRBJ1-1, and TRBD1 may be the D gene, going by 6 matching bases. This clonotype originated in a woman aged 30 to 39 in good health and CMV-seropositive. Sequencing used PBMCs. The DNA reads TGTGCCAGCAGCGGGGGGCAGGCTGAAGCTTTCTTT. Translated, it reads CASSGGQAEAFF.